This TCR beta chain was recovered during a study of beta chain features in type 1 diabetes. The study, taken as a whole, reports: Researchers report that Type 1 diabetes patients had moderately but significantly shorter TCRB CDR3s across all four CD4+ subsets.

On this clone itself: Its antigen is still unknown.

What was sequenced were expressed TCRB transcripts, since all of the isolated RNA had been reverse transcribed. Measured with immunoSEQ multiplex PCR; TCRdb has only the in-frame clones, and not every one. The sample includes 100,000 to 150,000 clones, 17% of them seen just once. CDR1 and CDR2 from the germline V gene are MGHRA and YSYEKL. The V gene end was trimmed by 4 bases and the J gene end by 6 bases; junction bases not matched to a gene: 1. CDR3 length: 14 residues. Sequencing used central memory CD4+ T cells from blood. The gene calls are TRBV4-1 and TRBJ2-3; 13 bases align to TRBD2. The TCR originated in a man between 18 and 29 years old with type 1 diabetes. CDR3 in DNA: TGCGCCAGCAGCCGGACTAGCGGGGGCGATACGCAGTATTTT. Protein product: CASSRTSGGDTQYF.